A single sample is the source of the 5 T cell receptor beta chains below, sequenced in a study of response to subunit inactivated influenza vaccine. TCRdb reprocessed the RT-PCR reads via MiXCR and lists one record per CDR3 protein. The table lists 300,000 to 350,000 distinct CDR3 sequences, about 20% of them singletons. The sample here was PBMCs from blood, taken less than 22 months after vaccination. These receptors originate from a man aged 45-69 years who received an inactivated influenza vaccine.

The chain uses TRBV7-2 and TRBJ1-1, with D perhaps matching TRBD1 (5 bases). The CDR3 runs 15 residues. CDR1 and CDR2 (germline): SGHTA, FQGNSA. V lost 2 bases and J lost 1, with 11 bases in between. CDR3 sequence: CASSLHGGANTEAFF. CDR3 in DNA: TGTGCCAGCAGCTTACACGGAGGGGCGAACACTGAAGCTTTCTTT.

There are many counts of this clonotype. The chain is built from TRBV12-3 or TRBV12-4 and TRBJ1-2; no firm D call. The CDR3 consists of 12 residues. V gave up 1 base and J gave up 7 bases, with 7 bases separating them. CDR3 nucleotides: TGTGCCAGCAGTTTAGGGCCCGGTGGCTACACCTTC. It encodes CASSLGPGGYTF.

This clonotype was found a few times. The chain joins TRBV3-1 to TRBJ1-2; D call uncertain. Trimming stripped 0 bases from V and 8 bases from J, with 13 bases between. This CDR3 region has 14 residues. The germline CDR1 and CDR2 sequences are LGHDT and YNNKEL (reference sequence). The CDR3 DNA sequence: TGTGCCAGCAGCCAAGATGTTGCCGGGCGGGGCTACACCTTC. This encodes CASSQDVAGRGYTF.

The chain is built from TRBV20-1 and TRBJ2-1, with 8 bases lining up with TRBD2. V lost 0 bases to trimming and J lost 5 bases; unmatched junction nucleotides: 3. Germline V lookup: CDR1 DFQATT, CDR2 SNEGSKA (reference sequence). The CDR3 length is 14 residues. CDR3 DNA sequence: TGCAGTGCTAGAGATCTAGCGGGTGACAATGAGCAGTTCTTC. The encoded protein is CSARDLAGDNEQFF.

In its sample, this clonotype was seen a few times. The chain links TRBV19 to TRBJ1-1, with 10 bases identical to TRBD1. The CDR3 is 20 amino acids. From germline, CDR1 is LNHDA and CDR2 SQIVND (reference sequence). Losses at the gene ends were 1 base for V and 3 bases for J; bases not matched to a gene: 17. In nucleotides, the CDR3 is TGTGCCAGTAGTATAGCGGACAGGGGGTTTCACTCGGATATGGACACTGAAGCTTTCTTT. It is translated as CASSIADRGFHSDMDTEAFF.